This T cell receptor beta chain was found in a study of cytomegalovirus exposure and HLA in healthy donors. Unmatched junction bases numbered 7, after V lost 3 bases and J lost 4 bases. This CDR3 region has 16 residues. CDR1 is SGHAT, CDR2 FQNNGV, per germline. Notes on the study in general: High sensitivity and specificity were reportedly achieved when the classifier diagnosed cytomegalovirus status. A later analysis found first-cohort TCR clusters tended to co-occur in the 90 to 150 validation repertoires. Confirmation in vitro established that a few CMV-associated chains were specific for CMV antigens. The study labeled 150 or so TCR beta chains cytomegalovirus-associated.

About this clone itself: The antigen is undetermined.

The method was immunoSEQ multiplex PCR; TCRdb's version includes in-frame clones alone and lacks a portion of them. There are hundreds of thousands of clones in the sample; roughly 84% occur only once, and 1.5% to 2.5% lies in the top ten. This receptor was obtained from a woman aged 18-29 years in good health and CMV-seropositive. The sample taken for sequencing was PBMCs. The chain has TRBV11-2 and TRBJ2-1; the match to TRBD1 covers 9 bases. This CDR3 is CASSFHRTGVYNEQFF. The DNA for the CDR3 is TGTGCCAGCAGCTTTCATCGGACAGGGGTTTACAATGAGCAGTTCTTC.